This T cell receptor (beta chain) is drawn from a study of CD8 T cells in Susac syndrome. This CDR3 region has 14 residues. The germline CDR1 and CDR2 sequences are LNHDA and SQIVND (reference sequence). V lost 4 bases and J 1 base, leaving 10 bases between the germline ends. Random hexamers served to reverse transcribe roughly 0.45 to 1 ug RNA. Amplification of TCR beta CDR3 was carried out by immunoSEQ multiplex PCR, which covered 54 Vbeta and 13 Jbeta segments. TCRdb re-analysed the immunoSEQ multiplex PCR reads in MiXCR, keeping a single row per CDR3 protein. The profile shows 400,000 to 550,000 distinct CDR3 sequences, approximately 85% of them singletons.

The chain uses TRBV19 and TRBJ1-1, with D tentatively TRBD1 (5 bases). The sequenced material came from CD8+ T cells from PBMCs. The sequence derives from a human donor with multiple sclerosis. DNA for the CDR3: TGTGCCAGTAGTAATTGGGGGAAGAACACTGAAGCTTTCTTT. Protein: CASSNWGKNTEAFF.